This T cell receptor beta chain came from a study of Graves' ophthalmopathy and Graves' hyperthyroidism. Study conclusions and caveats: In blood appeared most of the expanded thyroid clonotypes whose frequency exceeded 0.001.

There are many counts of this clonotype. As yet, its antigen is unknown. This CDR3 has 15 residues. V lost 2 bases and J lost 4, with 15 bases in between. Per the germline V gene, CDR1 is SNHLY and CDR2 is FYNNEI. For repertoire sequencing, the TCR beta CDR3 regions were amplified from RNA transcripts. First-round RT-PCR employed HTBI primers, with a second-round multiplex PCR after it. TCRdb re-analysed the multiplex PCR reads in MiXCR, keeping a single row per CDR3 protein. The sample includes under 200,000 distinct CDR3 sequences, 30% to 45% of them seen just once. The sample was peripheral blood. The TCR was taken from a woman in her 40s with Graves' ophthalmopathy. This chain uses TRBV2 with TRBJ2-7; possibly TRBD1 or TRBD2 for D (5 bases each). The DNA of the CDR3 is TGTGCCAGCAGTGAATGGGACGGCGCCTCTTACGAGCAGTACTTC. Protein sequence: CASSEWDGASYEQYF.